The T cell receptor (beta chain) described here comes from a study of cytomegalovirus exposure and HLA in healthy donors. Findings and limits, study-wide: The finding came from a later analysis; first-cohort TCR clusters tended to co-occur in the roughly 120 validation repertoires. It was reported that the classifier diagnosed cytomegalovirus status with high specificity and sensitivity in both the original and validation cohorts. The authors confirmed in vitro that three CMV-associated chains were specific for CMV antigens.

The CDR3 runs 15 residues. V was pared by 4 bases and J by 5 bases, with 17 bases between. The germline V gene encodes CDR1 SNHLY and CDR2 FYNNEI. About this clone: The antigen remains undetermined.

Only in-frame clones appear in the TCRdb table, and some are missing; sequencing was by immunoSEQ multiplex PCR. Of about 200,000 clones in the sample, roughly 83% are singletons; the top ten hold around 5.4%. The chain carries TRBV2 and TRBJ1-2; D perhaps matches TRBD1 (5 bases). This clonotype was obtained from a woman under 30 in good health and CMV-seronegative. The specimen was PBMCs. The CDR3 coding sequence is TGTGCCAGCAGTGGGGGGGTAGGGAGGAAGTATGGCTACACCTTC. Protein: CASSGGVGRKYGYTF.